The 21 T cell receptor beta chains in this list originate from one sample, sequenced in a study of blood T cell repertoires in COVID-19. Clones were read by immunoSEQ multiplex PCR, and TCRdb kept only the in-frame ones, dropping some. The data show approximately 140,000 clones, around nine tenths seen once. Source material: peripheral blood. These TCRs come from a man over 45 with active or convalescent COVID-19.

V and J are TRBV6-8 and TRBJ1-3, with a weak D call TRBD1 (5 bases). Trimming left V 8 bases short and J 4 bases short, with 15 bases between. The V gene's germline CDR1 is MNHGY and CDR2 SAAAGT. The CDR3 has 14 amino acids. CDR3 residues: CASVQGLSGNTIYF. In nucleotides, the CDR3 is TGTGCCAGCGTTCAGGGTCTCTCCGGAAACACCATATATTTT.

The gene calls are TRBV18 and TRBJ2-5; 7 bases fit TRBD1. In germline, CDR1 is KGHSH, CDR2 LQKENI. V shed 2 bases and J 5 bases; nucleotides not matched to a gene: 5. There are 14 residues in the CDR3. The CDR3 loop is CASSPGADRETQYF. In DNA form, the CDR3 reads TGTGCCAGCTCACCAGGGGCGGACAGGGAGACCCAGTACTTC.

This chain's CDR3 is CASSDRGGWGGYTF. The DNA for the CDR3 is TGTGCCAGCAGCGACAGGGGAGGTTGGGGTGGCTACACCTTC. This chain connects TRBV27 to TRBJ1-2; 8 positions agree with TRBD1. CDR3 length: 14 amino acids. Looked up from germline, CDR1 is MNHEY and CDR2 is SMNVEV (reference sequence). J was trimmed by 7 bases and V by 6 bases; bases with no gene match: 10.

The chain recombines TRBV7-2 with TRBJ2-7; 8 bases agree with TRBD1. Germline V gene lookup returns CDR1 SGHTA and CDR2 FQGNSA. The junction had 6 bases not matched to a gene; V was cut back by 2 bases and J by 6 bases. This CDR3 contains 14 residues. CDR3 DNA sequence: TGTGCCAGCAGCTTAATCGCCAGGGGGCGCGAGCAGTACTTC. Residues: CASSLIARGREQYF.

This clone occurred once. J is TRBJ1-2 and V is TRBV2; 9 bases agree with TRBD1. Germline assignment: CDR1 SNHLY and CDR2 FYNNEI. Trimming at V came to 6 bases and at J to 4 bases, leaving 12 bases not matched to a gene. CDR3 length equals 16 residues. The chain's CDR3 is CASRGDRAPGGYGYTF. DNA of the CDR3: TGTGCCAGCAGGGGGGACAGGGCCCCCGGGGGCTATGGCTACACCTTC.

The chain uses TRBV19 and TRBJ2-7; 9 bases agree with TRBD2. The germline V gene has CDR1 LNHDA and CDR2 SQIVND (reference sequence). The junction had 3 bases not matched to a gene; V was cut back by 0 bases and J by 3 bases. The CDR3 covers 15 residues. The chain's CDR3 is CASSIEATSGYEQYF. In DNA form, the CDR3 reads TGTGCCAGTAGTATAGAAGCGACTAGCGGCTACGAGCAGTACTTC. Based on the CDR3 plus reference TRBV19 and TRBJ2-7, the full variable domain is DGGITQSPKYLFRKEGQNVTLSCEQNLNHDAMYWYRQDPGQGLRLIYYSQIVNDFQKGDIAEGYSVSREKKESFPLTVTSAQKNPTAFYLCASSIEATSGYEQYFGPGTRLTVT.

V usage is TRBV27 and J usage is TRBJ2-2; TRBD2 matches 9 bases. CDR1 and CDR2 from the germline V gene are MNHEY and SMNVEV (reference sequence). CDR3 length: 18 residues. Losses at the gene ends were 6 bases for V and 2 bases for J; bases not matched to a gene: 13. CDR3 nucleotide sequence: TGTGCCAGCAGCCCACGTCGCCTAGCGGGGACAAACACCGGGGAGCTGTTTTTT. As protein: CASSPRRLAGTNTGELFF.

This chain links TRBV5-1 with TRBJ2-7, with D hard to call. This CDR3 comprises 19 residues. The germline V and J ends were trimmed by 4 bases and 2 bases, with 28 bases remaining between them. Germline V gene lookup returns CDR1 SGHRS and CDR2 YFSETQ. As DNA, the CDR3 is TGCGCCAGCAGCGCCATAATGACTTCGCCGTCCGGCCCGACCTACGAGCAGTACTTC. This translates into CASSAIMTSPSGPTYEQYF.

CDR3 loop: CASSWGTGSNEKLFF. CDR3 nucleotides: TGTGCCAGCAGCTGGGGGACAGGCTCTAATGAAAAACTGTTTTTT. V usage is TRBV7-6 and J usage is TRBJ1-4; 8 bases align to TRBD1. This CDR3 is built from 15 residues. V gave up 4 bases and J gave up 3 bases; unmatched junction bases: 4. The germline V gene has CDR1 SGHVS and CDR2 FNYEAQ.

This chain uses TRBV5-1 with TRBJ2-3, with D maybe TRBD2 (5 bases). Germline V gives CDR1 SGHRS, CDR2 YFSETQ. CDR3 length equals 16 residues. Trimming stripped 0 bases from V and 0 bases from J, with 11 bases between. CDR3 DNA sequence: TGCGCCAGCAGCTTGGGGCTAGCCCCTAGCACAGATACGCAGTATTTT. Amino acid sequence: CASSLGLAPSTDTQYF.

The chain is built from TRBV7-2 and TRBJ1-1, with a tentative D call TRBD1 (6 bases). Trimming cost V 5 bases and J 1 base, with 14 bases left between them. Germline V CDR1 and CDR2: SGHTA, FQGNSA. The CDR3 has 15 residues. The CDR3 nucleotides read TGTGCCAGCAGCGCGCCGGGACACCAGAACACTGAAGCTTTCTTT. Translating it yields CASSAPGHQNTEAFF.

V usage is TRBV2 and J usage is TRBJ2-1, with 15 bases that match TRBD2. CDR3 length equals 15 residues. Trimming took 7 bases from V and 4 from J; bases not matched to a gene: 2. CDR1 is SNHLY and CDR2 is FYNNEI in the germline V gene. The CDR3 nucleotides read TGTGCCAGCAAAGGACTAGCGGGAGGGTACAATGAGCAGTTCTTC. The encoded protein is CASKGLAGGYNEQFF.

Only one count was recorded for this clone. The chain couples TRBV10-1 to TRBJ1-5; 7 bases agree with TRBD1. This CDR3 has 16 residues. CDR1 is WNHNN and CDR2 is SYGVQD in the germline V gene (reference sequence). V was pared by 0 bases and J by 5 bases, with 7 bases of the junction left unmatched. The CDR3 protein is CASSESARGRDQPQHF. The CDR3 bases are TGCGCCAGCAGTGAGTCGGCGAGGGGGCGGGATCAGCCCCAGCATTTT.

The chain couples TRBV4-3 to TRBJ1-6; D is possibly TRBD1 (5 bases). The CDR3 is 20 amino acids. Trimming took 0 bases from V and 0 from J, leaving 18 bases between them. Per the germline V gene, CDR1 is LGHNA and CDR2 is YSLEER. CDR3 protein: CASSQEPRRALSSYNSPLHF. The CDR3 nucleotides are TGCGCCAGCAGCCAAGAGCCCCGCAGGGCGCTTAGCTCCTATAATTCACCCCTCCACTTT.

V usage is TRBV5-8 and J usage is TRBJ2-4, with D perhaps matching TRBD1 (6 bases). With 2 bases removed from V and 8 bases from J, the gap between germline ends came to 11 bases. The CDR3 runs 13 residues. Germline assignment: CDR1 SGHTS and CDR2 YDEGEE. The chain's CDR3 is CASSLGTRYIQYF. CDR3 DNA: TGTGCCAGCAGCTTAGGGACAAGGTACATTCAGTACTTC.

As to this clone: Other nucleotide sequences in the sample specify the same CDR3. The chain links TRBV27 to TRBJ2-3, with TRBD1 as a possible D gene (6 bases). This CDR3 spans 12 amino acids. Trimming cost V 3 bases and J 5 bases, with 6 bases left between them. Looked up from germline, CDR1 is MNHEY and CDR2 is SMNVEV (reference sequence). In DNA, the CDR3 is TGTGCCAGCAGTTTCAGGGGAGATACGCAGTATTTT. It codes for CASSFRGDTQYF.

The chain recombines TRBV9 with TRBJ2-7; 11 bases fit TRBD2. Germline V gene sequence: CDR1 SGDLS, CDR2 YYNGEE. The CDR3 has 14 residues. With 0 bases clipped from V and 6 bases from J, the junction kept 2 bases outside the gene matches. CDR3 sequence (DNA): TGTGCCAGCAGCGTAGAGGGGACTAGCGGCGAGCAGTACTTC. Translation: CASSVEGTSGEQYF.

The chain is built from TRBV7-6 and TRBJ2-5; 11 nucleotides match TRBD2. There are 15 residues in the CDR3. Germline CDR1 reads SGHVS; CDR2 reads FNYEAQ. The V segment lost 5 bases and the J segment 4 bases; nucleotides outside the gene matches: 6. The CDR3 protein is CASSTGLAGPETQYF. The CDR3 DNA reads as TGTGCCAGCAGCACCGGACTAGCGGGTCCAGAGACCCAGTACTTC.

In this sample, this clone turned up once. V and J are TRBV3-1 (or the pseudogene TRBV3-2) and TRBJ2-5; 10 bases map to TRBD2. The germline V gene has CDR1 LGHDT and CDR2 YNNKEL (reference sequence). J lost 4 bases, V lost 1 base, and 3 bases had no gene match. This CDR3 has 15 amino acids. The chain's CDR3 is CASSQGLAGAETQYF. The CDR3 DNA is TGTGCCAGCAGCCAAGGGCTAGCGGGAGCAGAGACCCAGTACTTC.

The chain combines TRBV5-4 with TRBJ2-7; D might be TRBD1 (5 bases). Trimming left V 3 bases short and J 0 bases short, with 7 bases between. The germline V gene has CDR1 SGHNT and CDR2 YYREEE (reference sequence). This CDR3 region has 13 residues. The DNA of the CDR3 is TGTGCCAGCAGCTCCCAGGGCTCCTACGAGCAGTACTTC. Its protein is CASSSQGSYEQYF. Filled out from reference TRBV5-4 and TRBJ2-7, the complete variable domain reads ETGVTQSPTHLIKTRGQQVTLRCSSQSGHNTVSWYQQALGQGPQFIFQYYREEENGRGNFPPRFSGLQFPNYSSELNVNALELDDSALYLCASSSQGSYEQYFGPGTRLTVT.

The V gene is TRBV18, the J gene TRBJ2-3; possibly TRBD2 for D (5 bases). CDR1 and CDR2 (germline): KGHSH, LQKENI. With 0 bases removed from V and 2 bases from J, the gap between germline ends came to 9 bases. This CDR3 is built from 15 residues. The CDR3 region has the DNA TGTGCCAGCTCACCACCCGGGGTTGTCACAGATACGCAGTATTTT. The encoded protein is CASSPPGVVTDTQYF.